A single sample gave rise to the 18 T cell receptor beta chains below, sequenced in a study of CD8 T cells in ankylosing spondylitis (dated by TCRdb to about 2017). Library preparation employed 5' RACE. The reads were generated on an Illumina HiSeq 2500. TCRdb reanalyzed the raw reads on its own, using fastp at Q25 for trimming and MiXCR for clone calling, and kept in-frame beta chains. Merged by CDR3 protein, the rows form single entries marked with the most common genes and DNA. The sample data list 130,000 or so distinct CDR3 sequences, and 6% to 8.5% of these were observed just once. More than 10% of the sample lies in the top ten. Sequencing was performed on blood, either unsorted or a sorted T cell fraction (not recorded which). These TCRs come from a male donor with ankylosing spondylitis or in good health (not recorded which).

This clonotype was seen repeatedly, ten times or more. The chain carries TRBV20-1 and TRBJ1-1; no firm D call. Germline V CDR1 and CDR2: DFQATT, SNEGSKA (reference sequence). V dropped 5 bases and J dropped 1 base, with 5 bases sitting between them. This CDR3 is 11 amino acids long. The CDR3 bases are TGCAGTGCTGAAGAGAACACTGAAGCTTTCTTT. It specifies CSAEENTEAFF.

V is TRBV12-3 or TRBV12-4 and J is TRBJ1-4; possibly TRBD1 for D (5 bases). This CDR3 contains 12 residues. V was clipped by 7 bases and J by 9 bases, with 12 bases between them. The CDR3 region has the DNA TGTGCCAGCAATCAGCAGGGACAAAAACTGTTTTTT. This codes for CASNQQGQKLFF.

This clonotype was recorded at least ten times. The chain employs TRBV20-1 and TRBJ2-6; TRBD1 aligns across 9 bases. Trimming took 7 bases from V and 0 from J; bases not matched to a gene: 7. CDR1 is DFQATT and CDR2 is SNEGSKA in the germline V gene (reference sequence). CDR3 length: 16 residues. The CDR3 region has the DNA TGCAGTGTCCGGACAGGGGCCATCTCTGGGGCCAACGTCCTGACTTTC. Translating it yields CSVRTGAISGANVLTF.

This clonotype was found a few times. The CDR3 DNA reads TGTGCCAGTAGTACTAGAACAGGGGGCGCCAACCGAAACACTGAAGCTTTCTTT. Protein sequence: CASSTRTGGANRNTEAFF. V usage is TRBV19 and J usage is TRBJ1-1, with 9 bases that match TRBD1. Losses at the gene ends were 4 bases for V and 2 bases for J; bases not matched to a gene: 14. CDR1 is LNHDA, CDR2 SQIVND, per germline (reference sequence). CDR3 length equals 18 residues.

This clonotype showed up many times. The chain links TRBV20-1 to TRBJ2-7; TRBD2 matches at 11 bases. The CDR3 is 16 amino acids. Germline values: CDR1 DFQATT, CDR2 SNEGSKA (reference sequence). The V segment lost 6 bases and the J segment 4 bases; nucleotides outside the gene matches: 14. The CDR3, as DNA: TGCAGTGCAAATGATCCAACTAGCGGGAGTACGTACGAGCAGTACTTC. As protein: CSANDPTSGSTYEQYF.

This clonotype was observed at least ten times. In DNA form, the CDR3 reads TGCAGGGCGGGAGGAGGGGCTAGCACAGATACGCAGTATTTT. It yields the protein CRAGGGASTDTQYF. The chain recombines TRBV20-1 with TRBJ2-3; 8 bases fit TRBD2. Germline CDR1 and CDR2: DFQATT and SNEGSKA (reference sequence). There are 14 residues in the CDR3.

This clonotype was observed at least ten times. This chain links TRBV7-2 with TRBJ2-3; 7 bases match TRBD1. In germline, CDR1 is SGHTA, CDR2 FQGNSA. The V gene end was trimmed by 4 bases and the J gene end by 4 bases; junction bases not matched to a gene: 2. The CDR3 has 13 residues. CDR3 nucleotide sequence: TGTGCCAGCAGCTCAACAGGGGCAGATACGCAGTATTTT. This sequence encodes CASSSTGADTQYF.

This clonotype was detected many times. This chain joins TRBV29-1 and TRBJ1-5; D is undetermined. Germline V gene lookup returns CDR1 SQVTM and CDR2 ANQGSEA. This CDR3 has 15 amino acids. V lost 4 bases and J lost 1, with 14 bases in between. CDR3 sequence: CSVVSPGESNQPQHF. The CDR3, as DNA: TGCAGCGTTGTGTCCCCCGGGGAAAGCAATCAGCCCCAGCATTTT.

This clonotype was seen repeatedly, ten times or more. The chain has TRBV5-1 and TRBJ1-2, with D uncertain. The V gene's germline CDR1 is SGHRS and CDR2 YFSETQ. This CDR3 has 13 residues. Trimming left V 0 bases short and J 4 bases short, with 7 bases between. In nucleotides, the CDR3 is TGCGCCAGCAGCTTGGCGGGCAGCTATGGCTACACCTTC. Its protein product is CASSLAGSYGYTF.

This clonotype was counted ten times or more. CDR3 DNA sequence: TGTGCCAGCAGGAGGGGTCGGGATCAGCCCCAGCATTTT. Translated, it gives CASRRGRDQPQHF. The rearrangement links TRBV6-6 to TRBJ1-5; the D gene is possibly TRBD1 (5 bases). The V end was cut by 6 bases, the J end by 5 bases, with 11 bases between. The CDR3 spans 13 residues. Germline CDR1 reads MNHNY; CDR2 reads SVGAGI (reference sequence).

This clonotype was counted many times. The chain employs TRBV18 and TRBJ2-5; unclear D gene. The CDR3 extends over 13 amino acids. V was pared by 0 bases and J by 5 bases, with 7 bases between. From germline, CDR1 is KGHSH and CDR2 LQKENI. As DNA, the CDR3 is TGTGCCAGCTCACCACCAGGTCTTGAGACCCAGTACTTC. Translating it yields CASSPPGLETQYF.

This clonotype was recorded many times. The CDR3 DNA follows: TGTGCCAGCAGTTCATGGCCTAGGGAGCAGTTCTTC. Protein: CASSSWPREQFF. V usage is TRBV12-3 or TRBV12-4 and J usage is TRBJ2-1; no definite D call. V was trimmed by 4 bases and J by 10 bases, leaving 11 bases between them. The CDR3 loop spans 12 amino acids.

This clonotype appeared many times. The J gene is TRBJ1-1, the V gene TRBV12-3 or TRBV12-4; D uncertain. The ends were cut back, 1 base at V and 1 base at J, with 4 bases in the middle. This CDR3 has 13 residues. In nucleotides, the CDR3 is TGTGCCAGCAGTTTAGAACAGAACACTGAAGCTTTCTTT. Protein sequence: CASSLEQNTEAFF.

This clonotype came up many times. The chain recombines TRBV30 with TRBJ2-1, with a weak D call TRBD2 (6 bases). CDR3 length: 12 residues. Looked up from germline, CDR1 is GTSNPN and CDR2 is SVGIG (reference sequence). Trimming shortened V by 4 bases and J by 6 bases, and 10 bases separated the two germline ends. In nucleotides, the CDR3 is TGTGCCTGGATGGGACTCGTCAATGAGCAGTTCTTC. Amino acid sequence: CAWMGLVNEQFF.

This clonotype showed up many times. DNA for the CDR3: TGCAGTGCCTTCCTACAACCGAACACCGGGGAGCTGTTTTTT. Its translation is CSAFLQPNTGELFF. The chain carries TRBV20-1 and TRBJ2-2; D ambiguous. The CDR3 length is 14 residues. Trimming shortened V by 6 bases and J by 0 bases, and 11 bases separated the two germline ends. Germline CDR1 is DFQATT and CDR2 is SNEGSKA (reference sequence).

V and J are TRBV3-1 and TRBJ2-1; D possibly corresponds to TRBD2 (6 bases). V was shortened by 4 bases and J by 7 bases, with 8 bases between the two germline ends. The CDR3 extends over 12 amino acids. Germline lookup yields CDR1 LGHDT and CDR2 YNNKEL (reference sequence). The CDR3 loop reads CASSPRENEQFF. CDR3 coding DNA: TGTGCCAGCAGCCCCCGGGAGAATGAGCAGTTCTTC.

CDR3 in DNA: TGTGCCAGCAGCCAGGACAGGGGGCTTGACACCGGGGAGCTGTTTTTT. Translated: CASSQDRGLDTGELFF. V gene TRBV11-3 combines with J gene TRBJ2-2; TRBD1 agrees at 11 bases. The CDR3 consists of 16 residues. After removal of 5 bases from V and 3 bases from J, the junction contained 5 bases not matched to a gene. Germline lookup yields CDR1 SGHNT and CDR2 YENEEA.

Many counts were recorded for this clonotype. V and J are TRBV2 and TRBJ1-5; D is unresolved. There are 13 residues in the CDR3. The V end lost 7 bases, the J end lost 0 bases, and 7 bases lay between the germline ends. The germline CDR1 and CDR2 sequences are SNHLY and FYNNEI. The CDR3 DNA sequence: TGTGCCAGCAAGGCCTATAGCAATCAGCCCCAGCATTTT. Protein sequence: CASKAYSNQPQHF.